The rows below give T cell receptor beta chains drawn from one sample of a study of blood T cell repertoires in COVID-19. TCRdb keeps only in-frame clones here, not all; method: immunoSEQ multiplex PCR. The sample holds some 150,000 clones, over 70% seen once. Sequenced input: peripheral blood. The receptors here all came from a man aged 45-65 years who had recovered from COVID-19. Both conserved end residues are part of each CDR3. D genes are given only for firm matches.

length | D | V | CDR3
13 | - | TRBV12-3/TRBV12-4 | CASSLAGNTEAFF
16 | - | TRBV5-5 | CASSFSPGNSGNTIYF
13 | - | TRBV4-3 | CASSQDTIETQYF
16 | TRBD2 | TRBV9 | CASSVLAGGLRETQYF
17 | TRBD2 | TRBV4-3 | CASSQDQAGASYNEQFF
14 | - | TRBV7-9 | CASSFNTLDQPQHF
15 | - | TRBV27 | CASSLSFGDSYEQYF
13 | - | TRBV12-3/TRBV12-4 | CASSPRQDLGYTF
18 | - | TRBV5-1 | CASSLWYRGRGGKNIQYF
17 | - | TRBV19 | CASSISSDSQLNNEQFF
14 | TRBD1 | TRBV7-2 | CASSTRTGADTQYF
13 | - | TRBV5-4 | CASSFDSQETQYF
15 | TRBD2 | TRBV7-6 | CASSPNSGGAYEQYF
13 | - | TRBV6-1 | CASSEWDNYEQYF
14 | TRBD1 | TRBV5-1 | CASSTDRSNTEAFF
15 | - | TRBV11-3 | CASSLARTNTDTQYF
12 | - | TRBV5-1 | CASSLGGYEQYF
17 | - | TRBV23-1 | CASSPKGGGTTNEKLFF
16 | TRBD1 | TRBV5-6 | CASSQRTGNPYNEQFF
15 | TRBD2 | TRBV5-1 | CASSSGTSKRETQYF
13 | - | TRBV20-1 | CSASWGGNTEAFF
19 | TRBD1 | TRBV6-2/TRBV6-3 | CASSYPLTRDRDPGTEAFF
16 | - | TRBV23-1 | CASSQSPGFCPHEQYF
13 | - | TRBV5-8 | CASTQRQNYGYTF
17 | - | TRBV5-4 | CASSLAIGGAAYNEQFF
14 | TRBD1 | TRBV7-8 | CASSFRGGHTEAFF
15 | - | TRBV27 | CASSPQGQSYNEQFF
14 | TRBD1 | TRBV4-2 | CASSQGQGTYEQYF
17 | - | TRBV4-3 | CASGTILGGVSDNEQFF
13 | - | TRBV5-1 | CASSLTDLNEQFF
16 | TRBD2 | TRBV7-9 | CASSPSGLAGVETQYF
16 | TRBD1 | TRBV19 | CASSKLGQDSNQPQHF
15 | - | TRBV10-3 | CAISLSGTRGTEAFF
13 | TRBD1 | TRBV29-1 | CSVTTGPVREQYF
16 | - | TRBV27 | CASPKSGTQNTGELFF
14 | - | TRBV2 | CASRAAGSYNEQFF
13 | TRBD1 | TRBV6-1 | CASSDRDRGGQYF
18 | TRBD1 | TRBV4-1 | CASSHRGDRGFSNQPQHF
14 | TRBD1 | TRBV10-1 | CASGTDRDNQPQHF
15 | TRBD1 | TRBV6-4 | CASRPGQGAHNEQFF
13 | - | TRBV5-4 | CASSGTGRGEQFF
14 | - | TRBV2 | CARRPQGTSYEQYF
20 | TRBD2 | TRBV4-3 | CASSQGSGTSGGARTDTQYF
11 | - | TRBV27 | CASSRGDTQYF
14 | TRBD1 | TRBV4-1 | CASSISRGSTEAFF
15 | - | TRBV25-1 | CASSELTQGNSPLHF
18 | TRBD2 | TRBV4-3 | CASSQEASGGADTGELFF
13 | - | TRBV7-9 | CASSLTGPDTQYF
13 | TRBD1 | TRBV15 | CATSRGQIETQYF
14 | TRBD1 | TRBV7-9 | CASTHRGSPDTQYF